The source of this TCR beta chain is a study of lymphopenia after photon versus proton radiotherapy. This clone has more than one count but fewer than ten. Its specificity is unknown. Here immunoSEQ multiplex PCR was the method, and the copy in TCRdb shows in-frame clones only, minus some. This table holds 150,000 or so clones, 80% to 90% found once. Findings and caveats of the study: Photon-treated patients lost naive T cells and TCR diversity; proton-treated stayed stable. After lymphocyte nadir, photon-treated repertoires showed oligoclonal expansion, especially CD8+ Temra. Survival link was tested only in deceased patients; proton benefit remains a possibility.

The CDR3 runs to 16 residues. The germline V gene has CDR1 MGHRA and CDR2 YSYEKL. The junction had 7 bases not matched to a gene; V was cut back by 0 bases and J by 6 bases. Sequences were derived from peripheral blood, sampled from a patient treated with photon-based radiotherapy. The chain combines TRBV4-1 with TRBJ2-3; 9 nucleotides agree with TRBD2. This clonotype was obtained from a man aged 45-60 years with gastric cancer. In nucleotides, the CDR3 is TGCGCCAGCAGCCAAGAATGGGGCGGGAGGGCGGATACGCAGTATTTT. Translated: CASSQEWGGRADTQYF.